This TCR beta chain is drawn from a study of blood T cell repertoires in COVID-19 (TCRdb year 2020). Regarding the complete study: Samples from collaborators originated in the United States, Italy and Spain and spanned both the acute and convalescent phases of COVID-19. The prospective study material was composed of cDNA or gDNA derived from T cells, B-cell-depleted T cells, or PBMCs. Deeply sampled blood TCRbeta repertoires from subjects exposed to, actively infected with, or recovered from COVID-19 were included in the dataset. The repertoires were released in a freely available public database meant as a resource for research on the immune response to SARS-CoV-2. Samples came from the ongoing ImmuneRACE study (first 160 participants) plus 1,254 subjects from 6 global collaborators. Sample metadata almost always included a de-identified subject ID, COVID-19 status, age in years and sex. Where HLA class I and class II types were available, the types were taken from metadata supplied by the sample provider, not from assay-based typing.

Overall study results and their limits: The quantity of clinical and demographic metadata differed by source and by participant and was supplied without curation.

Concerning this clone itself: The antigen this receptor binds is unknown. The input lacks base qualities; no much larger clone sits a single base away.

Enrolling through a virtual design, the prospective study's participants ranged in age from roughly 18 to 89 years and lived across roughly 23 United States geographic areas. In the prospective study, participants were assigned to cohorts based on the clinical history participants reported in a screening survey and a study questionnaire. A participant counted as exposed if, within 2 weeks of entering the study, that participant had been in contact with someone who had a PCR-confirmed or clinician-diagnosed COVID-19 case. In the prospective study, mobile phlebotomists collected whole blood, serum and a nasopharyngeal or oropharyngeal swab from each participant. Prospective study participants could optionally give additional blood draws and questionnaires over an approximately 2-month period. Before DNA extraction, prospective study blood samples were shipped either frozen or at room temperature.

Ends trimmed: V by 6 bases, J by 3 bases; bases unmatched to a gene: 10. From cysteine to phenylalanine, the CDR3 is 16 amino acids long. Just CDR3 DNA is preserved here, 48 bases in frame from base 1. CDR1 SGHTA and CDR2 FQGTGA are derived from the germline V gene. The immunoSEQ Assay, a bias-controlled multiplex PCR, was used to amplify TCRbeta CDR3 regions from genomic DNA. As for how the authors treated the data: Nucleated cell counts per sample were estimated from amplification of reference gene primers within the assay. To quantify the absolute abundance of each unique TCRbeta CDR3 rearrangement, sequence reads were collapsed and filtered. Productive Simpson clonality was computed per sample as the square root of Simpson's diversity index over productive rearrangements. TCRdb mirrors the immuneACCESS table, restricted to in-frame sequences. Some clones are absent from its copies; in checked studies, under half trace to an unresolved V gene, and the reason for the others is unknown. The V and J calls and clone size come from that table; D and trimming were worked out from the DNA. The sample contains 240,000 or so clones, about 87% of them found a single time. The ten largest clones add up to around 1% of the sample.

Material for sequencing was PBMCs or T cells enriched from blood (not recorded which). The TCR was taken from a man in his forties or fifties who had been exposed to COVID-19. This receptor chain uses TRBV7-3 and TRBJ1-1, with TRBD1 identical over 10 junction bases. In nucleotides, the sequence is TGTGCCAGCAGTGGGGGACAGGGGAAAGCTGACACTGAAGCTTTCTTT. This translates into CASSGGQGKADTEAFF.